The entry below describes one TCR beta chain. Per the original methods: Quantification of nucleated cells was approximated via reference gene primer amplification. Using immunoSEQ multiplex PCR, the repertoire was profiled, and TCRdb retains in-frame clones only, with some absent. V and J calls and clone size are given by that table; D and trimming were obtained from the DNA. The table has about 200,000 clones, more than 65% seen once. This sample was taken from a study of blood T cell repertoires in COVID-19. Looking at the study overall: Collection of acute and convalescent COVID-19 samples took place in the United States, Italy and Spain.

V was pared by 4 bases and J by 2 bases, with 6 bases of the junction left unmatched. The CDR3 loop spans 15 amino acids. CDR1 and CDR2 (germline): MNHEY, SVGEGT. The genes are TRBV6-2 or TRBV6-3 and TRBJ2-3, with 7 nucleotides matching TRBD2. This clonotype was sampled from a woman between 50 and 59 years old with acute COVID-19. The material sequenced was PBMCs or T cells enriched from blood (not recorded which). CDR3 sequence reads: CASSSGGGDTDTQYF. CDR3 DNA sequence: TGTGCCAGCAGTTCTGGGGGGGGAGACACAGATACGCAGTATTTT.